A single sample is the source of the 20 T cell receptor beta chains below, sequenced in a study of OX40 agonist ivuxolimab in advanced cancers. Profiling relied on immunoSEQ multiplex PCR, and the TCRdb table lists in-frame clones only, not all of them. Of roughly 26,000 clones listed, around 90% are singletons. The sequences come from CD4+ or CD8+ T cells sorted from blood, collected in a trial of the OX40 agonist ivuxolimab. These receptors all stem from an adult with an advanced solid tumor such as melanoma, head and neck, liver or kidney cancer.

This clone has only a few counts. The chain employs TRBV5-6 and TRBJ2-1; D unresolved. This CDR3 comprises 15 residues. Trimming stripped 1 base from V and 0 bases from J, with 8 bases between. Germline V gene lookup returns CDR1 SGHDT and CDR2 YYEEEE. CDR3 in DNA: TGTGCCAGCAGCTTGTGGGTGAGCTCCTACAATGAGCAGTTCTTC. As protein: CASSLWVSSYNEQFF.

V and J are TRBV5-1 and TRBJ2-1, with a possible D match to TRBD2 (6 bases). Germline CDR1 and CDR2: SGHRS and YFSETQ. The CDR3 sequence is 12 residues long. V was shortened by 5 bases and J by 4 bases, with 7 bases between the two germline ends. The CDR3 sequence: CASSGGYNEQFF. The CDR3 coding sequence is TGCGCCAGCAGTGGGGGGTACAATGAGCAGTTCTTC.

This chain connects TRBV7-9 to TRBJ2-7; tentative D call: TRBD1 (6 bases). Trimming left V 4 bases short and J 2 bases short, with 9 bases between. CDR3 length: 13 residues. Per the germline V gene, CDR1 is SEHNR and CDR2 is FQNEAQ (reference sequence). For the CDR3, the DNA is TGTGCCAGCAGCTCTGGGGGCCCCTACGAGCAGTACTTC. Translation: CASSSGGPYEQYF.

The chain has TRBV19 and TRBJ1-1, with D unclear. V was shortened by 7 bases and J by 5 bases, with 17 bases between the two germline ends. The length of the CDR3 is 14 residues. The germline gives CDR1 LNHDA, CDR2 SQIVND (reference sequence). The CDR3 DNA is TGTGCCAGTACCCCCGGACTCGTAGGGACTGAAGCTTTCTTT. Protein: CASTPGLVGTEAFF.

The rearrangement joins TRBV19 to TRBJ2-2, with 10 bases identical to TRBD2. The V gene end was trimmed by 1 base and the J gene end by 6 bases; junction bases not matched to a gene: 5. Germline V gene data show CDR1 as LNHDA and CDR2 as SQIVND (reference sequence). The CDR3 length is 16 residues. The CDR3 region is CASSIGSGRVSGELFF. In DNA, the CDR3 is TGTGCCAGTAGTATAGGCAGCGGGAGGGTTTCCGGGGAGCTGTTTTTT.

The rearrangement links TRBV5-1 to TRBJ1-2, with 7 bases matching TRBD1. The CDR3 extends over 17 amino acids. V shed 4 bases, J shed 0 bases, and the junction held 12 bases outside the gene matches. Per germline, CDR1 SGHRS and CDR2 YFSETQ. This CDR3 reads CASSPMETGIANYGYTF. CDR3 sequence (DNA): TGCGCCAGCAGCCCAATGGAGACAGGGATAGCTAACTATGGCTACACCTTC.

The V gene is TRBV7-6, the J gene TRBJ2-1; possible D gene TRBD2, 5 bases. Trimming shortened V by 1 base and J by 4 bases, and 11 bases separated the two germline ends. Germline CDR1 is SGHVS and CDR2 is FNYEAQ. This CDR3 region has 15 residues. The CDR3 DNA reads TGTGCCAGCAGCTTAGTGGCGGGCAGTTACAATGAGCAGTTCTTC. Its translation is CASSLVAGSYNEQFF.

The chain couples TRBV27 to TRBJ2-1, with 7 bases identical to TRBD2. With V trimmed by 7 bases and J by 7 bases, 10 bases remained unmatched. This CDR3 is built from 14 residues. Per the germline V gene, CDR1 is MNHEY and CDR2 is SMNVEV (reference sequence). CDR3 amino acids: CASTLGGRGNEQFF. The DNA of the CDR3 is TGTGCCAGCACCTTAGGCGGGAGAGGGAATGAGCAGTTCTTC.

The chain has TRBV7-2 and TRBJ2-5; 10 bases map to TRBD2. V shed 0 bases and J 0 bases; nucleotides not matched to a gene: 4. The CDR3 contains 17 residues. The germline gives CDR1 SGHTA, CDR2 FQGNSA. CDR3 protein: CASSLAYSGGYQETQYF. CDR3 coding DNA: TGTGCCAGCAGCTTAGCGTATAGCGGGGGGTACCAAGAGACCCAGTACTTC.

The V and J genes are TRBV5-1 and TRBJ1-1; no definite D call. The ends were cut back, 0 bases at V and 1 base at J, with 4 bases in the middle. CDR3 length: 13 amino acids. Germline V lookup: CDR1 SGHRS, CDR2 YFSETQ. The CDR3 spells CASSLEGNTEAFF. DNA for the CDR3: TGCGCCAGCAGCTTGGAAGGGAACACTGAAGCTTTCTTT.

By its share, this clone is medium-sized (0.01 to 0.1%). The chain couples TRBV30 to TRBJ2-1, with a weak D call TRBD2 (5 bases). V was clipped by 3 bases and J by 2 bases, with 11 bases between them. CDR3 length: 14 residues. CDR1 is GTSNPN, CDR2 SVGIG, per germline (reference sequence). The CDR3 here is CAWRDRRPYNEQFF. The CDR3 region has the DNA TGTGCCTGGAGGGACCGGAGGCCCTACAATGAGCAGTTCTTC.

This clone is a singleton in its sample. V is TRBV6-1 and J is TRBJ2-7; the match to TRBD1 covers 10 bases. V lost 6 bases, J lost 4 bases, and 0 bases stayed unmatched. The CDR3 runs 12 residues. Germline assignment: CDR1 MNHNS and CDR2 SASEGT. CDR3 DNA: TGTGCCAGCAGGGACAGGGGGTACGAGCAGTACTTC. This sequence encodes CASRDRGYEQYF.

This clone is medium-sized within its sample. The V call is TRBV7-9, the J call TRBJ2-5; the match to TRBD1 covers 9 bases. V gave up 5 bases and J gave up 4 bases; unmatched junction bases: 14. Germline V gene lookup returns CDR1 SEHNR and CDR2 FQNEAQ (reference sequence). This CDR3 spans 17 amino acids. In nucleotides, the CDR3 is TGTGCCAGCAGCCCGTCTGGACAGGGGATTTTTCGAGAGACCCAGTACTTC. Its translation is CASSPSGQGIFRETQYF.

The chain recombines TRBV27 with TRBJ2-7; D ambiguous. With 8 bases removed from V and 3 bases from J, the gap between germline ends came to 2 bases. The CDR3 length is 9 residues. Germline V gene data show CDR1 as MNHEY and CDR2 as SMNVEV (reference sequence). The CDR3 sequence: CASGYEQYF. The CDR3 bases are TGTGCCAGCGGCTACGAGCAGTACTTC.

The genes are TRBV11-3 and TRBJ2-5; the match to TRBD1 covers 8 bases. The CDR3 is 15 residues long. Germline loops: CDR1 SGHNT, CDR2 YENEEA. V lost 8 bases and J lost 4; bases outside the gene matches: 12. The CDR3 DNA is TGTGCCAGCTCTGCTGGACAGGGATCGCCAGAGACCCAGTACTTC. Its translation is CASSAGQGSPETQYF. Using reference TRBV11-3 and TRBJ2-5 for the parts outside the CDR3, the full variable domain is EAGVVQSPRYKIIEKKQPVAFWCNPISGHNTLYWYLQNLGQGPELLIRYENEEAVDDSQLPKDRFSAERLKGVDSTLKIQPAELGDSAVYLCASSAGQGSPETQYFGPGTRLLVL.

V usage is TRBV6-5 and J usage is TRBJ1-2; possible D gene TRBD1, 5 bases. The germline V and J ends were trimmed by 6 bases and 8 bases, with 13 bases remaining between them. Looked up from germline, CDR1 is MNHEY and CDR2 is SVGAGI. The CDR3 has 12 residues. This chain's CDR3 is CASSSNRIGYTF. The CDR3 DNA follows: TGTGCCAGCAGCTCTAACAGGATCGGCTACACCTTC.

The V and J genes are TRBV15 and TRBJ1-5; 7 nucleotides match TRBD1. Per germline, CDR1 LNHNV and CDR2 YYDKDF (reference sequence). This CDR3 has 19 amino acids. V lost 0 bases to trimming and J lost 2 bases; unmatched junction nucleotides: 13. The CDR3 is CATSRDQGGAFWGNQPQHF. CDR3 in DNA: TGTGCCACCAGCAGAGATCAGGGGGGCGCCTTTTGGGGCAATCAGCCCCAGCATTTT.

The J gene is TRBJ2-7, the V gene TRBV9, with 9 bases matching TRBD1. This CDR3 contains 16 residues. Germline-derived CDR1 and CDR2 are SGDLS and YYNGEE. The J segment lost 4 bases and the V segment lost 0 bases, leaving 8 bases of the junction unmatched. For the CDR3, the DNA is TGTGCCAGCAGCGTAGAGGACAGGGGAGGTAAGTACGAGCAGTACTTC. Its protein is CASSVEDRGGKYEQYF. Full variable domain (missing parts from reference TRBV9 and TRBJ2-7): DSGVTQTPKHLITATGQRVTLRCSPRSGDLSVYWYQQSLDQGLQFLIQYYNGEERAKGNILERFSAQQFPDLHSELNLSSLELGDSALYFCASSVEDRGGKYEQYFGPGTRLTVT.

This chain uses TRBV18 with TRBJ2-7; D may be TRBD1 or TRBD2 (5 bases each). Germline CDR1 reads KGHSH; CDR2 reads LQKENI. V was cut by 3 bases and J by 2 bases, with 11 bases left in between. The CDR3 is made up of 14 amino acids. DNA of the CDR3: TGTGCCAGCTCACCTGACGAGGGACCCTACGAGCAGTACTTC. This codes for CASSPDEGPYEQYF. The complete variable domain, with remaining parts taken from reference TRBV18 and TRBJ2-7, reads NAGVMQNPRHLVRRRGQEARLRCSPMKGHSHVYWYRQLPEEGLKFMVYLQKENIIDESGMPKERFSAEFPKEGPSILRIQQVVRGDSAAYFCASSPDEGPYEQYFGPGTRLTVT.

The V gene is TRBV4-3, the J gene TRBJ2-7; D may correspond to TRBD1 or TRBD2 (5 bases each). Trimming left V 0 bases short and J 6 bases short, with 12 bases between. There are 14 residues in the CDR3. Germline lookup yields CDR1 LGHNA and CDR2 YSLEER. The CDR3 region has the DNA TGCGCCAGCAGCCAAGAAGTTCGAGGGACCGAGCAGTACTTC. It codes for CASSQEVRGTEQYF.